This is a list of T cell receptor beta chains from one sample in a study of blood T cell repertoires in COVID-19. TCRdb keeps only in-frame clones here, not all; method: immunoSEQ multiplex PCR. The sample holds 200,000 to 300,000 clones, roughly 86% seen once. The sequencing sample was made of PBMCs or T cells enriched from blood (not recorded which). These receptors were collected from a woman between 40 and 50 years old with acute COVID-19. Both conserved end residues are part of each CDR3. D genes are given only for firm matches.

D gene: TRBD1; V gene: TRBV5-8; J gene: TRBJ1-5; CDR3 protein: CASRRMGQGDDQPQHF
D gene: TRBD1; V gene: TRBV14; J gene: TRBJ1-6; CDR3 protein: CASSPRTGVVDNSPLHF
D gene: .; V gene: TRBV7-8; J gene: TRBJ1-1; CDR3 protein: CASSLAPGGTEAFF
D gene: .; V gene: TRBV5-1; J gene: TRBJ1-3; CDR3 protein: CASREQGTLGNTIYF
D gene: .; V gene: TRBV7-3; J gene: TRBJ2-7; CDR3 protein: CASSAHPVGEQYF
D gene: .; V gene: TRBV20-1; J gene: TRBJ1-5; CDR3 protein: CSASVVTLGLFNQPQHF
D gene: TRBD1; V gene: TRBV5-6; J gene: TRBJ1-2; CDR3 protein: CASSLVLGGRVYGYTF
D gene: TRBD2; V gene: TRBV3-1/TRBV3-2; J gene: TRBJ2-5; CDR3 protein: CASSQDWGGNQETQYF
D gene: TRBD2; V gene: TRBV4-1; J gene: TRBJ2-1; CDR3 protein: CASSQEGGRAVYEQFF
D gene: TRBD2; V gene: TRBV12-5; J gene: TRBJ2-2; CDR3 protein: CASGLIGLAVVYGELFF
D gene: .; V gene: TRBV4-2; J gene: TRBJ2-7; CDR3 protein: CASSQTTAEQYF
D gene: TRBD1; V gene: TRBV6-2/TRBV6-3; J gene: TRBJ2-7; CDR3 protein: CASSPDRGGYEQYF
D gene: TRBD2; V gene: TRBV10-3; J gene: TRBJ2-2; CDR3 protein: CAISDNSGRALGNTGELFF
D gene: TRBD2; V gene: TRBV5-1; J gene: TRBJ2-1; CDR3 protein: CASRASGNYNEQFF
D gene: TRBD2; V gene: TRBV5-1; J gene: TRBJ2-7; CDR3 protein: CASSLGAGEYEQYF
D gene: TRBD1; V gene: TRBV7-9; J gene: TRBJ1-3; CDR3 protein: CASSFTGESGNTIYF
D gene: .; V gene: TRBV27; J gene: TRBJ2-3; CDR3 protein: CASSLGVSGDTQYF
D gene: .; V gene: TRBV2; J gene: TRBJ2-7; CDR3 protein: CASGSSYEQYF
D gene: TRBD1; V gene: TRBV7-8; J gene: TRBJ1-2; CDR3 protein: CASSLGDRGRGGYTF
D gene: TRBD2; V gene: TRBV19; J gene: TRBJ2-6; CDR3 protein: CASSSRLAGSSGANVLTF
D gene: TRBD2; V gene: TRBV6-4; J gene: TRBJ2-3; CDR3 protein: CASSERDYPTDTQYF
D gene: TRBD2; V gene: TRBV5-6; J gene: TRBJ2-1; CDR3 protein: CASSTGTSGKGSYNEQFF
D gene: .; V gene: TRBV19; J gene: TRBJ1-3; CDR3 protein: CASSPTPRSGNTIYF
D gene: TRBD1; V gene: TRBV7-9; J gene: TRBJ2-7; CDR3 protein: CASSQYTGGMYEQYF
D gene: .; V gene: TRBV3-1/TRBV3-2; J gene: TRBJ1-4; CDR3 protein: CASSQAGTNEKLFF
D gene: .; V gene: TRBV2; J gene: TRBJ1-5; CDR3 protein: CASSEGGRRYYQPQHF
D gene: .; V gene: TRBV7-6; J gene: TRBJ2-2; CDR3 protein: CASSLGGANTGELFF
D gene: .; V gene: TRBV12-3/TRBV12-4; J gene: TRBJ1-5; CDR3 protein: CASSPRPNQPQHF
D gene: .; V gene: TRBV2; J gene: TRBJ1-6; CDR3 protein: CASSENWQGWQNSPLHF
D gene: TRBD2; V gene: TRBV19; J gene: TRBJ2-2; CDR3 protein: CASSTLAGGYGTGELFF
D gene: TRBD2; V gene: TRBV25-1; J gene: TRBJ2-3; CDR3 protein: CASESWGSGSTDTQYF